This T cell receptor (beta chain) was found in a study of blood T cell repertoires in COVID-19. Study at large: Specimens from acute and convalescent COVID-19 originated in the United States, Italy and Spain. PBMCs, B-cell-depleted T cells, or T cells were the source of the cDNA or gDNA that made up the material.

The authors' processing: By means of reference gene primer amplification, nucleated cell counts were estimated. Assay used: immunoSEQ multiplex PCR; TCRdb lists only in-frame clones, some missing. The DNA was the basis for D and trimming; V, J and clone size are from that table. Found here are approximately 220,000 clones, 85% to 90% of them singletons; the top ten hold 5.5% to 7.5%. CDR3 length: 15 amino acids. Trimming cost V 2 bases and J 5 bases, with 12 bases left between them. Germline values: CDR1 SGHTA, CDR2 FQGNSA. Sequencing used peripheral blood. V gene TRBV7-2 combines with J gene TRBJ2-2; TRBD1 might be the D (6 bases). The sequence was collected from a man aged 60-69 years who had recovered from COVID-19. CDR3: CASSLTGKGTGELFF. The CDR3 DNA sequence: TGTGCCAGCAGCTTAACAGGGAAGGGGACCGGGGAGCTGTTTTTT.